This T cell receptor (beta chain) was captured in a study of blood T cells in healthy people across ages. The study's findings and limits: One million T cells yielded diversity estimates that were considered underestimates.

Using a J-beta primer mix together with a sample-barcoded 5' primer, a second PCR was run for roughly 6 to 12 cycles. TCRdb called the 5' RACE reads again in MiXCR, with one record for every CDR3 protein. The sample carries 1.5 million to 1.8 million distinct CDR3 sequences, 35% to 45% recorded once. Notes on this clonotype: Its specificity is not known.

This TCR was sampled from a woman younger than 30 in good health. The sample consisted of blood.

CDR3: CAISDSGTTVDEQFF. The CDR3 bases are TGTGCCATCAGTGATTCAGGGACTACTGTGGATGAGCAGTTCTTC. This rearrangement joins TRBV10-3 to TRBJ2-1, with TRBD2 matching 7 bases. The CDR3 consists of 15 residues. The V segment lost 3 bases and the J segment 8 bases; nucleotides outside the gene matches: 10. Germline CDR1 is ENHRY and CDR2 is SYGVKD.